This T cell receptor beta chain stems from a study of T cells in Graves' hyperthyroidism and ophthalmopathy. Study-wide findings and caveats: Through a model of 13 V-J features, ophthalmopathy was separated from stable hyperthyroidism. Also found in blood were most expanded thyroid clonotypes above 0.001. The model made its ophthalmopathy prediction, and onset followed a median approximately 6.5 months later.

Amplified regions were TCR beta CDR3 sequences from RNA transcripts. HTBI primers were the set used in a first-round RT-PCR of the TCR CDR3. Each CDR3 protein gets one entry after TCRdb re-called the multiplex PCR reads with MiXCR. This sample has around 440,000 distinct CDR3 sequences, with 15% to 19% found just once. V was shortened by 0 bases and J by 7 bases, with 10 bases between the two germline ends. The CDR3 contains 14 residues. Germline assignment: CDR1 ENHRY and CDR2 SYGVKD. Points on this clonotype: No antigen is known for it.

Uncontrolled infection, other autoimmune disease, pregnancy or lactation led to exclusion. This TCR was recovered from a woman between 18 and 29 years old with Graves' hyperthyroidism. The chain joins TRBV10-3 to TRBJ1-5, with D possibly TRBD1 on 6 matching bases. The material sequenced was blood. CDR3: CAISESTGWQPQHF. For the CDR3, the DNA is TGTGCCATCAGTGAGTCGACAGGCTGGCAGCCCCAGCATTTT.